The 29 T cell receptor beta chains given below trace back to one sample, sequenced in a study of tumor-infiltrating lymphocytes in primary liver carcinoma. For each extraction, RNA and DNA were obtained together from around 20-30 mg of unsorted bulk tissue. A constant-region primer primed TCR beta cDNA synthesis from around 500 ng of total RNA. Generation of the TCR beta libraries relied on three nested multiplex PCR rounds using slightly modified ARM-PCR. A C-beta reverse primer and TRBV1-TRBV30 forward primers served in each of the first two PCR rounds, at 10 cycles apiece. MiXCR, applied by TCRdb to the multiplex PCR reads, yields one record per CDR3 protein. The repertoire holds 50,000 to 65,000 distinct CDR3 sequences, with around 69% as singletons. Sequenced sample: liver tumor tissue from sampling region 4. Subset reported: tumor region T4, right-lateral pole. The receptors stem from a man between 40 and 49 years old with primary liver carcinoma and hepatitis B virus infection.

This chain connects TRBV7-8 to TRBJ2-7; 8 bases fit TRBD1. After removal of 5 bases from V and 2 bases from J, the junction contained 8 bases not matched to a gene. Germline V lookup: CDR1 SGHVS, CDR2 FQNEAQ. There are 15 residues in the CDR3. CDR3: CASSPETGAPYEQYF. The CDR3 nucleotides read TGTGCCAGCAGCCCAGAGACAGGGGCCCCCTACGAGCAGTACTTC.

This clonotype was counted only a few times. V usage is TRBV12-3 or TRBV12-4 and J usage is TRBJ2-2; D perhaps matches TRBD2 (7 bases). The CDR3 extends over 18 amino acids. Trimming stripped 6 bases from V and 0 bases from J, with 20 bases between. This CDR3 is CASSLPTGGLANTGELFF. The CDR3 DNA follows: TGTGCCAGCAGCCTCCCCACGGGGGGCTTAGCGAACACCGGGGAGCTGTTTTTT.

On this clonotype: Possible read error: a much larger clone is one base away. The CDR3 bases are TGCAGCATTGGGACAGGGCCAAAGACCGGGGAGCTGTTTTTT. Encoded protein: CSIGTGPKTGELFF. This chain connects TRBV29-1 to TRBJ2-2; 9 bases are a match to TRBD1. V gave up 8 bases and J gave up 5 bases; unmatched junction bases: 9. The CDR3 runs to 14 residues. Germline V gene sequence: CDR1 SQVTM, CDR2 ANQGSEA.

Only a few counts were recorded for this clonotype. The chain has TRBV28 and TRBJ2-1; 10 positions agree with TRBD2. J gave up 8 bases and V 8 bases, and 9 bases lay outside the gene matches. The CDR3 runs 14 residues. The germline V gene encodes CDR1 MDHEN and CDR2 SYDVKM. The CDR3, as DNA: TGTGCCAGCTCTAGAGCGGGAGGGAGCGATGAGCAGTTCTTC. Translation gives CASSRAGGSDEQFF.

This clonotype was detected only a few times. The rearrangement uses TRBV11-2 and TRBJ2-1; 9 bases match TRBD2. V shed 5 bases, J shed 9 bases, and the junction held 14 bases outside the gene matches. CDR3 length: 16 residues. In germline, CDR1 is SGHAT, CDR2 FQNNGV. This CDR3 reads CASSPGLAGGAGEQFF. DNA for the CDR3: TGTGCCAGCAGCCCGGGACTTGCGGGAGGGGCGGGTGAGCAGTTCTTC.

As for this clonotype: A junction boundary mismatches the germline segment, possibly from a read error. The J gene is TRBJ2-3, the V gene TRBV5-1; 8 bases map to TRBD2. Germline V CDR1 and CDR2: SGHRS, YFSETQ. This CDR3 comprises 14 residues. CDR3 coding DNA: TGCGTCAGCAGCTCCGGACTAGCAACAGATACGCAGTATTTT. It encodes CVSSSGLATDTQYF.

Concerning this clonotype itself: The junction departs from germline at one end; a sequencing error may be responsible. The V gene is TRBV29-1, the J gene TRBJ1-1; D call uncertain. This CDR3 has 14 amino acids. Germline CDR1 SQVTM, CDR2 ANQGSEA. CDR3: CSVEAGGFFPEAFF. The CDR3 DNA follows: TGCAGTGTTGAAGCCGGAGGGTTTTTCCCTGAAGCTTTCTTT.

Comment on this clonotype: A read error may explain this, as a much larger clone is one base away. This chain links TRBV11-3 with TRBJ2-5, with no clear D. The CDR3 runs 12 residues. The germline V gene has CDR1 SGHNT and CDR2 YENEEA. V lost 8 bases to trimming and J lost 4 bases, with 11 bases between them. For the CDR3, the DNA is TGTGCCAGCGACTTAGACACAGAGACCCAGTACTTC. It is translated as CASDLDTETQYF.

DNA for the CDR3: TGCAGCATACTCAGGGGCTCAGATACGCAGTATTTT. It yields the protein CSILRGSDTQYF. V usage is TRBV29-1 and J usage is TRBJ2-3; a weak D match, TRBD1 (6 bases). From germline, CDR1 is SQVTM and CDR2 ANQGSEA. The CDR3 sequence is 12 residues long. Trimming removed 8 bases at V and 4 bases at J, with 13 bases between.

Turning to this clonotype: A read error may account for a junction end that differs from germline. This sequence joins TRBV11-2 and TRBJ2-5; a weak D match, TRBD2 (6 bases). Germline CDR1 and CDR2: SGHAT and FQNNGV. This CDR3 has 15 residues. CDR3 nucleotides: TGTGCCAGCAGCTTAGGGGCTAGCGTACAAGAGACCCAGTATTTC. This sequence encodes CASSLGASVQETQYF.

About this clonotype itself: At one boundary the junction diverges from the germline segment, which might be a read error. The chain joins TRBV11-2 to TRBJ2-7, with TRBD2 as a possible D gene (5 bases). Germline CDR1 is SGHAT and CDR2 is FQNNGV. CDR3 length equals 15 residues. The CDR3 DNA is TGTACCAGCAGCCTAGAATCCGGGATCTCTGGCGAGCAGTACTTC. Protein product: CTSSLESGISGEQYF. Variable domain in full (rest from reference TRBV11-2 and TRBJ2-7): EAGVAQSPRYKIIEKRQSVAFWCNPISGHATLYWYQQILGQGPKLLIQFQNNGVVDDSQLPKDRFSAERLKGVDSTLKIQPAKLEDSAVYLCTSSLESGISGEQYFGPGTRLTVT.

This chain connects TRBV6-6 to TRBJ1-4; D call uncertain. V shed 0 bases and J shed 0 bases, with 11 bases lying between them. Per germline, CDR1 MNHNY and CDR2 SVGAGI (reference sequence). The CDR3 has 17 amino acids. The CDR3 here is CASSYSTGRPTNEKLFF. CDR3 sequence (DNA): TGTGCCAGCAGTTACTCGACCGGGCGTCCAACTAATGAAAAACTGTTTTTT.

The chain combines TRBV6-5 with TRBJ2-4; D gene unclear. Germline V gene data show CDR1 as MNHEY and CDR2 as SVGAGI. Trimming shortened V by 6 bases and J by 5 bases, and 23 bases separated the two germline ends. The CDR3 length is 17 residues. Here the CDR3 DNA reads TGTGCCAGCAGATCGCGATGGATATCAGGAAGTCAAAACATTCAGTACTTC. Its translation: CASRSRWISGSQNIQYF.

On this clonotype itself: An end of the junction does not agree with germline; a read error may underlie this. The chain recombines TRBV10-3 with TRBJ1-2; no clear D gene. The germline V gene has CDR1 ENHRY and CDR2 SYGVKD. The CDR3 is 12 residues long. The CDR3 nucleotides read TGTACCATCAGTGGCGAGGGCTATAGCTACACCTTC. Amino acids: CTISGEGYSYTF.

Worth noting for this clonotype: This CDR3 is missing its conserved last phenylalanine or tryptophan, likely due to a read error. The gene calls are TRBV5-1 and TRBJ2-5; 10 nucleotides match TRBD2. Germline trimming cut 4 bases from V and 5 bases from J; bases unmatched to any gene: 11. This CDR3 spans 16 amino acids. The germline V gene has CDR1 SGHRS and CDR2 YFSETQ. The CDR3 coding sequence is TGCGCCAGCAGCGGGACTAGCGTGAGTAACGGGGAGACCCAGTACTAC. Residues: CASSGTSVSNGETQYY.

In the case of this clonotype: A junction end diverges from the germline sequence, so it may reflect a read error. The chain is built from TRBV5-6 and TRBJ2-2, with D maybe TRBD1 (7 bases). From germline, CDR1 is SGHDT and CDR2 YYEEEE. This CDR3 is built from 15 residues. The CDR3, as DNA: TGTGCCAGCAGCTCCTGTACAGGGGTGACCGGGGGGCTGTTTTTT. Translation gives CASSSCTGVTGGLFF.

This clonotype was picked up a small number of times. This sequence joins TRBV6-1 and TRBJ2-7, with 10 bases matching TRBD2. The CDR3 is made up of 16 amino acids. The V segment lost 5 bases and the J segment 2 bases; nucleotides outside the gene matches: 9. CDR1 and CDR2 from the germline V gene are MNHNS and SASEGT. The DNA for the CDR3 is TGTGCCAGCAGTCGGACTAGCGGCGTCTTTACCTACGAGCAGTACTTC. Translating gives CASSRTSGVFTYEQYF.

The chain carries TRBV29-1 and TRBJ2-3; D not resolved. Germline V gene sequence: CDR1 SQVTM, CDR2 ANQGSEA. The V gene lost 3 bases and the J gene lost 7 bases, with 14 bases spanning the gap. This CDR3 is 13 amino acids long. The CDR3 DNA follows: TGCAGCGTTGAGCAGGTGGGCCGGAATACGCAGTATTTT. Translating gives CSVEQVGRNTQYF.

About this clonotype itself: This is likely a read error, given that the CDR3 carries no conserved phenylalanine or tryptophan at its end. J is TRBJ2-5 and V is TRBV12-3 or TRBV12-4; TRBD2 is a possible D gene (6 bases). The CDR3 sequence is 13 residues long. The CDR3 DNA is TGTGTCAGCAGTTTTTTAGCGGAAGAGACCCAGTACTTA. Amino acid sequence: CVSSFLAEETQYL.

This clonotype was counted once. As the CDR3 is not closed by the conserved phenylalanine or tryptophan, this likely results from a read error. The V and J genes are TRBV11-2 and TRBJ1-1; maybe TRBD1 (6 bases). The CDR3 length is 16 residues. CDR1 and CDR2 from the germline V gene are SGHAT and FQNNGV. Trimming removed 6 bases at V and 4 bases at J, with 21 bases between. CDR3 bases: TGTGCCAGCAGGCGGGGTAGGGCAGGGGCCTTCACTGAAGCTTTCTAT. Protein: CASRRGRAGAFTEAFY.

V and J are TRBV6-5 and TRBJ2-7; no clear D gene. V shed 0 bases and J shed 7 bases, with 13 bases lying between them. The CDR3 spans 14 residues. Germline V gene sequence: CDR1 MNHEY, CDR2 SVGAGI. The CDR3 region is CASSYSSRNSEQYF. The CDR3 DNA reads TGTGCCAGCAGTTACTCTAGCCGGAATAGTGAGCAGTACTTC.

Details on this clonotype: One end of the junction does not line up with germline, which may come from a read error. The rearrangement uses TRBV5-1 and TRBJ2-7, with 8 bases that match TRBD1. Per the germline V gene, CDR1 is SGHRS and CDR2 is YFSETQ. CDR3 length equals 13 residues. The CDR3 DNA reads TGCGCCAGCAGCTTGGTCTCAGGGGGCGAGCAGCACTTC. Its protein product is CASSLVSGGEQHF.

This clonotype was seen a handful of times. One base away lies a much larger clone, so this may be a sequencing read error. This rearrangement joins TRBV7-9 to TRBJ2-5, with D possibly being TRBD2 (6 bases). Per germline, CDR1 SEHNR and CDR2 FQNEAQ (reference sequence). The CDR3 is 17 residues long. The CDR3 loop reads CASNLGSAGLGRETQYF. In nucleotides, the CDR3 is TGTGCCAGCAACTTAGGCTCTGCGGGACTGGGAAGAGAGACCCAGTACTTC.

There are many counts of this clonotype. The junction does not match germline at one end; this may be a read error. CDR3 loop: CAWSVGGQGLNIQCF. In DNA form, the CDR3 reads TGTGCCTGGAGTGTAGGGGGACAGGGCCTAAACATTCAGTGCTTC. The chain carries TRBV30 and TRBJ2-4; 9 bases match TRBD1. From germline, CDR1 is GTSNPN and CDR2 SVGIG (reference sequence). The CDR3 totals 15 residues.

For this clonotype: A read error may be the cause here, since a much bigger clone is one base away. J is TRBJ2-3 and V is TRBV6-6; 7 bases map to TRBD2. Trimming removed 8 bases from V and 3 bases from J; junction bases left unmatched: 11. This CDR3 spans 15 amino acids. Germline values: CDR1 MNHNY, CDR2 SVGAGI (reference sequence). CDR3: CASGPHASGTDTQYF. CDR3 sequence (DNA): TGTGCCAGCGGTCCCCATGCTAGCGGAACAGATACGCAGTATTTT.

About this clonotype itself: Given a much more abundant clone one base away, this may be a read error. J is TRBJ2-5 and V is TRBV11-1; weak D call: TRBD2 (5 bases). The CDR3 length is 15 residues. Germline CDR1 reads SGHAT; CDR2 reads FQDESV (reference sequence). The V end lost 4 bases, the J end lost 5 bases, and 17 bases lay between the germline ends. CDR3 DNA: TGTGCCAGCAGCTCCCCGGTACTAGTCGGGGAGACCCAGTACTTC. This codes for CASSSPVLVGETQYF.

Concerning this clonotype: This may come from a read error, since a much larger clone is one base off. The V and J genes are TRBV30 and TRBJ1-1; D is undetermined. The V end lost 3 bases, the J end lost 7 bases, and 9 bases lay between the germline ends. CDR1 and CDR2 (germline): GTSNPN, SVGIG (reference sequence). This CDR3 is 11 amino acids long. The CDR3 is CAWRRKFEAFF. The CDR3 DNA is TGTGCCTGGAGACGGAAGTTTGAAGCTTTCTTT.

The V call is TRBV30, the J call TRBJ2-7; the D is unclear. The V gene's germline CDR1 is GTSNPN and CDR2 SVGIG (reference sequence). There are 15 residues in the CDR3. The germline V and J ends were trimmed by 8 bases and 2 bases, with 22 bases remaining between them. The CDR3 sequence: CALNTPDGGTYEQYF. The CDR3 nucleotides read TGTGCCCTGAATACCCCGGACGGCGGCACCTACGAGCAGTACTTC. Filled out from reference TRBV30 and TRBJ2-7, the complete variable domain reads SQTIHQWPATLVQPVGSPLSLECTVEGTSNPNLYWYRQAAGRGLQLLFYSVGIGQISSEVPQNLSASRPQDRQFILSSKKLLLSDSGFYLCALNTPDGGTYEQYFGPGTRLTVT.

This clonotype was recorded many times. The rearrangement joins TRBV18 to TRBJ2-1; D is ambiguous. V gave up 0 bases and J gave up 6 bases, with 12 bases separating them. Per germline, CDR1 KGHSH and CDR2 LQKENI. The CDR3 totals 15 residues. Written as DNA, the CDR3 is TGTGCCAGCTCACCACCGTCTGCACCGAGCAATGAGCAGTTCTTC. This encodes CASSPPSAPSNEQFF.